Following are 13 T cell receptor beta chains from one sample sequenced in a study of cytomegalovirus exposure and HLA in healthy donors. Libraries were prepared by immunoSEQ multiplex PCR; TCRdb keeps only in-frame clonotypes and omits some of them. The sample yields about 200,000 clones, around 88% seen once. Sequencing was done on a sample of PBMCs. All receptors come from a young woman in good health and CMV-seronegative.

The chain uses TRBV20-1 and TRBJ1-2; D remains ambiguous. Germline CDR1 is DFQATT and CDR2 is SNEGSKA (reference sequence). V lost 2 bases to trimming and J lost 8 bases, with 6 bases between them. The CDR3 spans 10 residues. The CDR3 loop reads CSARPVGYTF. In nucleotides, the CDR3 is TGCAGTGCTAGACCCGTGGGCTACACCTTC.

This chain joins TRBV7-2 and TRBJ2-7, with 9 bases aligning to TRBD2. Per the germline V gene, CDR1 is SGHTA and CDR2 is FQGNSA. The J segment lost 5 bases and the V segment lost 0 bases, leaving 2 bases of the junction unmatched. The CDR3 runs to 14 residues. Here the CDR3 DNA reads TGTGCCAGCAGCTTAGCTAGCGGGAGCGACGAGCAGTACTTC. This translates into CASSLASGSDEQYF.

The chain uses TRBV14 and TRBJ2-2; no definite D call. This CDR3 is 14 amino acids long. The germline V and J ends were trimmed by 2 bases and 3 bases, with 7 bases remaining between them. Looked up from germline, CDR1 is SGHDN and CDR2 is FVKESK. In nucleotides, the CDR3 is TGTGCCAGCAGCCAATTGCCAGACACCGGGGAGCTGTTTTTT. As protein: CASSQLPDTGELFF.

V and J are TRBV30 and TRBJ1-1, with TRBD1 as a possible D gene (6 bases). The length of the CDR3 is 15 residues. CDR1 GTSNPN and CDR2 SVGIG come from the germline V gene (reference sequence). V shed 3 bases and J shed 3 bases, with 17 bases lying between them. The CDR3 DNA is TGTGCCTGGAGCGATATTACAGGGCTAGACACTGAAGCTTTCTTT. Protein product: CAWSDITGLDTEAFF.

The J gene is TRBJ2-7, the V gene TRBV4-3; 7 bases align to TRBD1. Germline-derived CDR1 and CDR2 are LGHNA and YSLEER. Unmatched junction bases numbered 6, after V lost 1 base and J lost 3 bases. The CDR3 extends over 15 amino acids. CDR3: CASSQGDSEHYEQYF. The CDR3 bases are TGCGCCAGCAGCCAAGGGGACAGCGAGCACTACGAGCAGTACTTC.

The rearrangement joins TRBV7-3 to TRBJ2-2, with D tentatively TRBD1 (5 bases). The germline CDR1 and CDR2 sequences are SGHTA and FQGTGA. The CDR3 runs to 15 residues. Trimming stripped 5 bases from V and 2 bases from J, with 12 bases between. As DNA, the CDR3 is TGTGCCAGCAGCGCGGACAAGCGAAACACCGGGGAGCTGTTTTTT. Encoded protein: CASSADKRNTGELFF.

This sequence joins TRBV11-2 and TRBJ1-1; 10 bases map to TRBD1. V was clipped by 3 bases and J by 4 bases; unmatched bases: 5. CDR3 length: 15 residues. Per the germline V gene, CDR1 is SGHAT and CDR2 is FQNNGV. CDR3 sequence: CASSFRQGAPTEAFF. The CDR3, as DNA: TGTGCCAGCAGCTTTCGACAGGGGGCCCCCACTGAAGCTTTCTTT. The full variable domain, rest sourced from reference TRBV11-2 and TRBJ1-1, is EAGVAQSPRYKIIEKRQSVAFWCNPISGHATLYWYQQILGQGPKLLIQFQNNGVVDDSQLPKDRFSAERLKGVDSTLKIQPAKLEDSAVYLCASSFRQGAPTEAFFGQGTRLTVV.

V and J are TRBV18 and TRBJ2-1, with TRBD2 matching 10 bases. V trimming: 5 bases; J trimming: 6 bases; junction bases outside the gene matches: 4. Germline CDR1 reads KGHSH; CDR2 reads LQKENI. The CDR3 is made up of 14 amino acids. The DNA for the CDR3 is TGTGCCAGCTCATTTGCTAGCGGGAGCAATGAGCAGTTCTTC. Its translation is CASSFASGSNEQFF.

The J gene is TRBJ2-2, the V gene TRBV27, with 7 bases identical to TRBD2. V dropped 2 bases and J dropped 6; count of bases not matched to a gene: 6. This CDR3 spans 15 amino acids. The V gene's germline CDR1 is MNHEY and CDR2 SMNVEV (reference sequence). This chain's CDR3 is CASSLEGRGPGELFF. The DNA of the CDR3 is TGTGCCAGCAGTTTAGAGGGGAGGGGTCCCGGGGAGCTGTTTTTT.

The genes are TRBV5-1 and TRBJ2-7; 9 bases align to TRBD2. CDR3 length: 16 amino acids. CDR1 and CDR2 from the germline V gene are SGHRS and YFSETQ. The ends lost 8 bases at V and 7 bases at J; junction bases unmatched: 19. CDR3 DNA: TGCGCCAGGACGGCAGAATGGCCTAGCGGGACAGATGAGCAGTACTTC. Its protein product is CARTAEWPSGTDEQYF.

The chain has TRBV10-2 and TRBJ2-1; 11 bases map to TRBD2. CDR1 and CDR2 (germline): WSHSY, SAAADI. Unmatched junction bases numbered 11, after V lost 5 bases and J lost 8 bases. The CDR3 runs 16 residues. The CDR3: CASSPRLAGGGDEQFF. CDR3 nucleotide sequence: TGCGCCAGCAGTCCCCGCCTAGCGGGAGGTGGCGATGAGCAGTTCTTC.

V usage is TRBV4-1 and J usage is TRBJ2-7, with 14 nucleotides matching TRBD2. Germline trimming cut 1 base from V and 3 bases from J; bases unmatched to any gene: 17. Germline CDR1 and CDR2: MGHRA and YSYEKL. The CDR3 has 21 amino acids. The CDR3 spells CASSQARGLAGDPRSGYEQYF. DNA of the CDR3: TGCGCCAGCAGCCAAGCTAGGGGACTAGCGGGAGACCCGAGGAGTGGCTACGAGCAGTACTTC.

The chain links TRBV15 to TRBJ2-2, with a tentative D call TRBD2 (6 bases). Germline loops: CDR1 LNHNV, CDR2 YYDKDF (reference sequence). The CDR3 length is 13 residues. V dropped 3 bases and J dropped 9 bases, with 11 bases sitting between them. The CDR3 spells CATSSGGEWELFF. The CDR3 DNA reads TGTGCCACCAGCAGTGGCGGGGAGTGGGAGCTGTTTTTT. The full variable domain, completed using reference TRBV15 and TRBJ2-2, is DAMVIQNPRYQVTQFGKPVTLSCSQTLNHNVMYWYQQKSSQAPKLLFHYYDKDFNNEADTPDNFQSRRPNTSFCFLDIRSPGLGDTAMYLCATSSGGEWELFFGEGSRLTVL.